This entry concerns a single T cell receptor (beta chain). Germline assignment: CDR1 LGHNA and CDR2 YNFKEQ. V was cut by 5 bases and J by 13 bases, with 15 bases left in between. This CDR3 region has 12 residues. The source of the sample is a study of read filtering for tumor transcriptome and immune sequencing. Looking at the study overall: Patients were 16 to 20 male and 11 to 15 female, mean age roughly 70 years, range 47 to 80.

From about 400 ng of RNA, a library with molecular barcoded alpha/delta and beta/gamma adaptors was made. TCRdb redid the calling of the reads with MiXCR, one entry per CDR3 protein. The data contain about 57,000 distinct CDR3 sequences, around a fifth of them singletons. This sequence was found in a donor aged 40 or older with multiple myeloma. Sequencing was carried out using a population of CD138-negative cells sorted from bone marrow. This chain links TRBV4-2 with TRBJ2-1; a weak D match, TRBD2 (6 bases). CDR3 DNA: TGTGCCAGCAGCTCCGTACTAGCTGGCCAGTTCTTC. This sequence encodes CASSSVLAGQFF.